The present T cell receptor (beta chain) was sequenced within a study of blood T cell repertoires in COVID-19. Across the study: There were acute and convalescent COVID-19 samples, and they came from the United States, Italy and Spain. PBMCs, B-cell-depleted T cells, or T cells were the source of the cDNA or gDNA that made up the material.

The method was immunoSEQ multiplex PCR; TCRdb's version includes in-frame clones alone and lacks a portion of them. This table has around 93,000 clones, around 90% appearing once. Trimming cost V 3 bases and J 2 bases; bases outside gene matches: 4. Germline-derived CDR1 and CDR2 are KGHSH and LQKENI. This CDR3 comprises 16 residues. The sequenced material came from peripheral blood. This receptor was identified in a man at least 80 years old with acute or convalescent COVID-19. The chain joins TRBV18 to TRBJ1-5, with TRBD1 matching over 10 bases. The CDR3 coding sequence is TGTGCCAGCTCACCCCCTGGACAGGGGGGCAATCAGCCCCAGCATTTT. As protein: CASSPPGQGGNQPQHF.